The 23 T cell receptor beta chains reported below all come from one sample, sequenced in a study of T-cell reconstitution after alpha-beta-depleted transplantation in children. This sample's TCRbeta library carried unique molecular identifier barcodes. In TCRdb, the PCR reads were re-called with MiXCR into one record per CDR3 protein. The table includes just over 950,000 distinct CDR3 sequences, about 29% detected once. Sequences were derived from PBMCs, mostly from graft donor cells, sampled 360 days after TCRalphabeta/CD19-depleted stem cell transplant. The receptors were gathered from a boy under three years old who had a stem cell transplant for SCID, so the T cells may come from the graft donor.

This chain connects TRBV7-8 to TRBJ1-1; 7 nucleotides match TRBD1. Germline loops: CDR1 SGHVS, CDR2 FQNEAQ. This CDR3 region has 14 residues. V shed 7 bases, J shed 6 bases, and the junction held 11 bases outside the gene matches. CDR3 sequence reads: CASNRQGPQAEAFF. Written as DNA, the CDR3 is TGTGCCAGCAACCGACAGGGCCCCCAGGCTGAAGCTTTCTTT.

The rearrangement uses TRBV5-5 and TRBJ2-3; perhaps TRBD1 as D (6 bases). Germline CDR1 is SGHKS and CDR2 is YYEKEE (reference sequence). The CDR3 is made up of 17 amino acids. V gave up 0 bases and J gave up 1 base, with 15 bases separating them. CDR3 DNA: TGTGCCAGCAGCTTGGAAATTGGGACAATACGCACAGATACGCAGTATTTT. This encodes CASSLEIGTIRTDTQYF.

The chain's CDR3 is CASRHNLGLAWVYEQFF. CDR3 sequence (DNA): TGTGCCAGCAGACACAACCTTGGACTAGCCTGGGTTTATGAGCAGTTCTTC. V usage is TRBV6-2 or TRBV6-3 and J usage is TRBJ2-1, with 8 bases identical to TRBD2. This CDR3 has 17 residues. Germline CDR1 and CDR2: MNHEY and SVGEGT. V dropped 6 bases and J dropped 8; count of bases not matched to a gene: 18.

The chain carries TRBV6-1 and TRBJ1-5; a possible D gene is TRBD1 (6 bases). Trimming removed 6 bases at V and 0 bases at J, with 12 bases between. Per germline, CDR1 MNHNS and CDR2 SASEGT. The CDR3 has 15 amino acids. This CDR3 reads CASSHGDISNQPQHF. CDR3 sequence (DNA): TGTGCCAGCAGCCACGGGGACATTAGCAATCAGCCCCAGCATTTT.

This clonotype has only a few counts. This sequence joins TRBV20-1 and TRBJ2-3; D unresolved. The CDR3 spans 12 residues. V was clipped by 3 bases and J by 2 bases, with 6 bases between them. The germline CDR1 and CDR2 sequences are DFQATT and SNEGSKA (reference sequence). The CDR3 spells CSASIPTDTQYF. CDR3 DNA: TGCAGTGCTAGCATTCCCACAGATACGCAGTATTTT.

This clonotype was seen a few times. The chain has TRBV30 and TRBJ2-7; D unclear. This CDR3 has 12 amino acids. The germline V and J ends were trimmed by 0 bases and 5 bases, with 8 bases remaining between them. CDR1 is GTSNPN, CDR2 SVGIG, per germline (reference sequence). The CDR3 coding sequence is TGTGCCTGGAGTGTGGACGAGGACGAGCAGTACTTC. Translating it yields CAWSVDEDEQYF.

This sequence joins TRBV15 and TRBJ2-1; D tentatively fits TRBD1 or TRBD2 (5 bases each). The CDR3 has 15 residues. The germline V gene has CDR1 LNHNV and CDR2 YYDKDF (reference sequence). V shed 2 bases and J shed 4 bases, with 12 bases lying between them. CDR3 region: CATSRFRDQYNEQFF. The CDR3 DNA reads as TGTGCCACCAGCAGATTCCGGGACCAATACAATGAGCAGTTCTTC.

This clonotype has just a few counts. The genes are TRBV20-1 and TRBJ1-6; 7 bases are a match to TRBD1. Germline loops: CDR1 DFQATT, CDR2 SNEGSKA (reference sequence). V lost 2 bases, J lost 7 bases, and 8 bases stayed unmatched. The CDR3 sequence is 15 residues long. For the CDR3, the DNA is TGCAGTGCTAGACCTCGGACAGGCACCAATTCACCCCTCCACTTT. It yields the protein CSARPRTGTNSPLHF.

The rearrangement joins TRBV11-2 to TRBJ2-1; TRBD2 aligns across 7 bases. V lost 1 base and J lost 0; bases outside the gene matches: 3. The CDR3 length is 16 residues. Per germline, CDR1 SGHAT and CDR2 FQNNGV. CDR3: CASSLVVAGSYNEQFF. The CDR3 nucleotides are TGTGCCAGCAGCTTAGTCGTAGCGGGCTCCTACAATGAGCAGTTCTTC.

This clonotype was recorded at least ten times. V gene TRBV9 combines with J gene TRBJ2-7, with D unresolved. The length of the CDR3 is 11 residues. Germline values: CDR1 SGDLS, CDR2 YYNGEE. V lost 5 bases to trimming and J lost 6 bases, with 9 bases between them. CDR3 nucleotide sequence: TGTGCCAGCAGGGGAAGAGGCGAGCAGTACTTC. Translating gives CASRGRGEQYF.

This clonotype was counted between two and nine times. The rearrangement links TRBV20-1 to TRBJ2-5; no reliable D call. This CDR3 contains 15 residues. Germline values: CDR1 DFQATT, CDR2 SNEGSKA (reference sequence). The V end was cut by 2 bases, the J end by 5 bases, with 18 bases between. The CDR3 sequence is CSARSRAGGWETQYF. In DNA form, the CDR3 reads TGCAGTGCTAGAAGCCGTGCCGGCGGTTGGGAGACCCAGTACTTC.

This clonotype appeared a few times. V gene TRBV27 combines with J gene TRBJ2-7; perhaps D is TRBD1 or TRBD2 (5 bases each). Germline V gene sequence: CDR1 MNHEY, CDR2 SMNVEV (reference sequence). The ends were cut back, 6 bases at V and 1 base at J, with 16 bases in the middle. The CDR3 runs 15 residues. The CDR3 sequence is CASSPNGAGSYEQYF. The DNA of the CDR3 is TGTGCCAGCAGCCCGAACGGGGCAGGGTCCTACGAGCAGTACTTC.

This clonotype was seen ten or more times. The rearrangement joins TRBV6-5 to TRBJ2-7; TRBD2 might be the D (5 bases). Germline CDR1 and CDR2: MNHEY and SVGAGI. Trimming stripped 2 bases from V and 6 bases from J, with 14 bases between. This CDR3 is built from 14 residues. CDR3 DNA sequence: TGTGCCAGCAGTTACAAAAAATCGGGAAGCGAGCAGTACTTC. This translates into CASSYKKSGSEQYF.

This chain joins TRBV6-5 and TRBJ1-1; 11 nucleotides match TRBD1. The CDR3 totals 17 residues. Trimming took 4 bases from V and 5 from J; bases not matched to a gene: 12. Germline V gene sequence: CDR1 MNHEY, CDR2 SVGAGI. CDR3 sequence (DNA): TGTGCCAGCAGTTTCGTGGGGACAGGGGGAAAAGATACTGAAGCTTTCTTT. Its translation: CASSFVGTGGKDTEAFF.

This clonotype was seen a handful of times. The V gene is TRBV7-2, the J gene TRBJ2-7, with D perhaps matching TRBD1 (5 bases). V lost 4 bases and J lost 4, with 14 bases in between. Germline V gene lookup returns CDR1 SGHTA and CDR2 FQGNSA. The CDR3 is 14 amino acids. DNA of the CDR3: TGTGCCAGCAGCTCCCCTTTTGGGGCATACGAGCAGTACTTC. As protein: CASSSPFGAYEQYF. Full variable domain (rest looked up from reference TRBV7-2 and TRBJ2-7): GAGVSQSPSNKVTEKGKDVELRCDPISGHTALYWYRQSLGQGLEFLIYFQGNSAPDKSGLPSDRFSAERTGGSVSTLTIQRTQQEDSAVYLCASSSPFGAYEQYFGPGTRLTVT.

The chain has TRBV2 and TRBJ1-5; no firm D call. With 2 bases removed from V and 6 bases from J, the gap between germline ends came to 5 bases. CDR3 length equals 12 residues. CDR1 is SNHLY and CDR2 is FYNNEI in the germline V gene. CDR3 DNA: TGTGCCAGCAGTGAACCAGTTCAGCCCCAGCATTTT. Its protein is CASSEPVQPQHF.

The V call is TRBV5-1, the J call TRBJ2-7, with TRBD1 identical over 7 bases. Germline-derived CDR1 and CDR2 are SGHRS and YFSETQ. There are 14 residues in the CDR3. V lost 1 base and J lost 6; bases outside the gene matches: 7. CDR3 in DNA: TGCGCCAGCAGCTTGCTAGGACAGGTCGGCGAGCAGTACTTC. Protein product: CASSLLGQVGEQYF.

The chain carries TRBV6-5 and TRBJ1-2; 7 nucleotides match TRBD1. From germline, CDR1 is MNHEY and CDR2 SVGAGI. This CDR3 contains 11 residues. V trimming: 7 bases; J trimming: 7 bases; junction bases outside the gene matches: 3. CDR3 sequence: CASKGASGYTF. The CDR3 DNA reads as TGTGCCAGCAAGGGGGCAAGTGGCTACACCTTC.

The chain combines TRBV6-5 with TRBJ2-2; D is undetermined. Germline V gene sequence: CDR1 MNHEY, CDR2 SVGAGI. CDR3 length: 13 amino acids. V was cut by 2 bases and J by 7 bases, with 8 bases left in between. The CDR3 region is CASSYGNRGELFF. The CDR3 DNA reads TGTGCCAGCAGTTACGGGAACCGCGGGGAGCTGTTTTTT.

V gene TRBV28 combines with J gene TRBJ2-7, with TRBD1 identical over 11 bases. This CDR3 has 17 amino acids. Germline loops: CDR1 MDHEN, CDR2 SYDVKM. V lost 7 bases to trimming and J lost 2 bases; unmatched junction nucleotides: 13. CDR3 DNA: TGTGCCAGCACTACTCTTTCACCGGGACAGGGGGCCTACGAGCAGTACTTC. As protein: CASTTLSPGQGAYEQYF.

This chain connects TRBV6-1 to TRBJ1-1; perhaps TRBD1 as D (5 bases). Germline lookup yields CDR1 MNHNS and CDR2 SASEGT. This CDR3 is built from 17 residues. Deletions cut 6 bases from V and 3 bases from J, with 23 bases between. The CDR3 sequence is CASRDPGRGIGDTEAFF. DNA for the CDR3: TGTGCCAGCAGAGACCCGGGACGGGGCATAGGCGACACTGAAGCTTTCTTT.

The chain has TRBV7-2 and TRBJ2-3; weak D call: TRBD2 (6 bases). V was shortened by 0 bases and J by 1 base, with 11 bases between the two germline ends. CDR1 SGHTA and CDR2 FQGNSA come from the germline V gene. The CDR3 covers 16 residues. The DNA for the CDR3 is TGTGCCAGCAGCTTAGCTTACGGGGGACGCACAGATACGCAGTATTTT. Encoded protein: CASSLAYGGRTDTQYF.

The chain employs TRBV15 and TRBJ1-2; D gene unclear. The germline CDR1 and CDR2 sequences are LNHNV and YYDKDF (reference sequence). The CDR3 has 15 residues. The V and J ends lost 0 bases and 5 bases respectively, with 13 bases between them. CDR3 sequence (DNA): TGTGCCACCAGCAGAGATTCGAAGGCGAAATATGGCTACACCTTC. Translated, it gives CATSRDSKAKYGYTF.